A selection of T cell receptor beta chains follows, all from one sample in a study of Ad26.COV2.S vaccination and SARS-CoV-2 variants. The assay was immunoSEQ multiplex PCR, and TCRdb's table has in-frame clones only and misses some. Found here are roughly 380,000 clones, 88% of them singletons; the top ten hold about 3.5%. Sequenced material: peripheral blood, taken in a trial of Ad26.COV2.S vaccine versus placebo. The receptors originated from a person aged 18-60 years who received the Ad26.COV2.S COVID-19 vaccine or a placebo. The CDR3 runs from the conserved cysteine through the conserved F or W. D genes are given only for firm matches. Size is stated for part of the rows, as once, few or many counts, or as a class when the clone is expanded.

TRBV3-1/TRBV3-2	.	TRBJ2-1	.	CASSPKGGYNEQFF	TGTGCCAGCAGCCCAAAAGGTGGGTACAATGAGCAGTTCTTC
TRBV12-3/TRBV12-4	.	TRBJ2-5	.	CASMSTGTETQYF	TGTGCCAGCATGTCCACAGGGACGGAGACCCAGTACTTC
TRBV3-1/TRBV3-2	.	TRBJ2-1	TRBD2	CASSPIYFSGGSSYNEQFF	TGTGCCAGCAGCCCTATCTATTTTAGCGGGGGGAGCTCCTACAATGAGCAGTTCTTC
TRBV9	once	TRBJ2-1	TRBD1	CASSVEQGVGEQFF	TGTGCCAGCAGCGTAGAACAGGGGGTTGGTGAGCAGTTCTTC
TRBV6-5	.	TRBJ1-5	.	CASSRWTSNQPQHF	TGTGCCAGCAGTAGGTGGACGAGCAATCAGCCCCAGCATTTT
TRBV6-2/TRBV6-3	.	TRBJ2-5	.	CASSYQRTSWPETQYF	TGTGCCAGCAGTTACCAGAGGACTTCATGGCCCGAGACCCAGTACTTC
TRBV5-1	.	TRBJ2-7	TRBD1	CASSFTGTGSSYEQYF	TGCGCCAGCAGCTTTACCGGGACAGGTTCCTCCTACGAGCAGTACTTC
TRBV11-2	.	TRBJ2-1	TRBD2	CASSYGLAGPYNEQFF	TGTGCCAGCAGCTACGGACTAGCGGGGCCCTACAATGAGCAGTTCTTC
TRBV19	.	TRBJ2-7	.	CASKRKAGHEQYF	TGTGCCAGTAAGAGGAAGGCAGGTCACGAGCAGTACTTC
TRBV21-1	.	TRBJ2-3	.	CASSEKGEGANSTDTQYF	TGTGCCAGCAGCGAAAAGGGGGAAGGGGCGAATAGCACAGATACGCAGTATTTT
TRBV7-2	once	TRBJ2-2	TRBD2	CASRPSGGDTGELFF	TGTGCCAGCAGACCCAGCGGGGGGGACACCGGGGAGCTGTTTTTT
TRBV6-5	.	TRBJ2-2	.	CASSYSRGNTGELFF	TGTGCCAGCAGTTACTCTCGGGGTAACACCGGGGAGCTGTTTTTT
TRBV6-2/TRBV6-3	.	TRBJ2-7	TRBD1	CASSRQGESNEQYF	TGTGCCAGCAGTCGACAGGGGGAGTCTAACGAGCAGTACTTC
TRBV19	.	TRBJ2-6	.	CASNWDSGANVLTF	TGTGCCAGTAACTGGGACTCTGGGGCCAACGTCCTGACTTTC
TRBV4-3	.	TRBJ2-4	TRBD1	CASSQSGQGAKNIQYF	TGCGCCAGCAGCCAATCGGGACAGGGGGCGAAAAACATTCAGTACTTC
TRBV7-8	.	TRBJ1-6	.	CASSLASRINSPLHF	TGTGCCAGCAGCTTAGCGTCGCGGATTAATTCACCCCTCCACTTT
TRBV7-9	.	TRBJ2-5	.	CASSYSGGGGETQYF	TGTGCCAGCAGCTACTCCGGGGGCGGCGGTGAGACCCAGTACTTC
TRBV2	.	TRBJ1-3	TRBD1	CASSVGQGVAGNTIYF	TGTGCCAGCAGTGTCGGGCAGGGGGTGGCTGGAAACACCATATATTTT